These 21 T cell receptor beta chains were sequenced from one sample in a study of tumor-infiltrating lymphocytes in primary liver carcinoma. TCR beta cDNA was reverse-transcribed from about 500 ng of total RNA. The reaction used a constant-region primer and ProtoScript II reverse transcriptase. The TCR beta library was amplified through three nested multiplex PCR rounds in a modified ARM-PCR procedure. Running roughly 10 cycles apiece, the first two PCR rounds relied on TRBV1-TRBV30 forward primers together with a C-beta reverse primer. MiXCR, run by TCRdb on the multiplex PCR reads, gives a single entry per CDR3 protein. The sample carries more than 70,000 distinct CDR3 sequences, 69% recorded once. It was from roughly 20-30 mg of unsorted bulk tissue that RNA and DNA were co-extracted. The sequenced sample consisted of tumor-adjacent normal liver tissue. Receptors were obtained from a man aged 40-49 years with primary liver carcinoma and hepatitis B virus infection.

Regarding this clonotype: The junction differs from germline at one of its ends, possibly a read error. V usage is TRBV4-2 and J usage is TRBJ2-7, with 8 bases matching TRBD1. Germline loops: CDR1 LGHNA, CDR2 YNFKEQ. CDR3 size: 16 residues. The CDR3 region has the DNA TGTGCCAGCAGCCTTAGGGGCAGGGGGCATATCTACGAACAGTACTTC. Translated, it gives CASSLRGRGHIYEQYF.

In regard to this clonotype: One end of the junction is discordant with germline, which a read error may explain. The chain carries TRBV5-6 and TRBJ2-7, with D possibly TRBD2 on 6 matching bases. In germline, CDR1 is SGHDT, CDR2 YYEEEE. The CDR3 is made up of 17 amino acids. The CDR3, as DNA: TGTGCCAGCAGCTTGGCCCGGGGGAGAAGCGAATCCTACAAGCAGTACTTC. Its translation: CASSLARGRSESYKQYF.

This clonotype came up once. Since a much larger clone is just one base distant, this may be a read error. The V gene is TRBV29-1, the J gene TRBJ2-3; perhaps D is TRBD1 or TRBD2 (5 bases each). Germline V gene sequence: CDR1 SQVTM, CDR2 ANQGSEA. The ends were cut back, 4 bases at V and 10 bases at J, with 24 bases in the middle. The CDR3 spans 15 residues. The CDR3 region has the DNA TGCAGCGTTGCAGGGAGAAGCTGGAGCGGTAGAGCGCAGTATTTT. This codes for CSVAGRSWSGRAQYF.

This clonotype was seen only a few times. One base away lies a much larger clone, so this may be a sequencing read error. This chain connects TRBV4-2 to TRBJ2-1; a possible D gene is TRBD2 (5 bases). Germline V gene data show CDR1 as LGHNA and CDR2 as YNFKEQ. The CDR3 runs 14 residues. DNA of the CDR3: TGTGCCAGCACCCAAGAACTAGAAACGAATGAGCAGTTCTTC. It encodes CASTQELETNEQFF.

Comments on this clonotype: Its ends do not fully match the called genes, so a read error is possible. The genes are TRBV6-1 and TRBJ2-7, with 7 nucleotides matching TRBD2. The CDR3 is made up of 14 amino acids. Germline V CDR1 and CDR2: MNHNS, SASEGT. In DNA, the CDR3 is TGTGCCAGCAGTGCGGAACTAGCGCTCTACGAGCACTACTTC. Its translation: CASSAELALYEHYF.

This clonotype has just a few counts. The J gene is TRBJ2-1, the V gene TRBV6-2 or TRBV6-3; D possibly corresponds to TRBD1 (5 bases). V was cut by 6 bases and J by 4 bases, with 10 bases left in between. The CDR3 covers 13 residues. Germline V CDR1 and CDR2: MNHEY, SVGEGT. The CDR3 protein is CASRPDSYNEQFF. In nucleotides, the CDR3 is TGTGCCAGCAGACCAGACAGTTACAATGAGCAGTTCTTC.

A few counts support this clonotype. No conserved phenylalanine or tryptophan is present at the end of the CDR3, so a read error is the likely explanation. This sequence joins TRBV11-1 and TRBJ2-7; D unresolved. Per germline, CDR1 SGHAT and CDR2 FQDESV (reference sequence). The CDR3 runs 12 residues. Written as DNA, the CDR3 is TGTGTCAGCAGCTCGAAAGTTTACGAGCAGTACCTC. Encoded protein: CVSSSKVYEQYL.

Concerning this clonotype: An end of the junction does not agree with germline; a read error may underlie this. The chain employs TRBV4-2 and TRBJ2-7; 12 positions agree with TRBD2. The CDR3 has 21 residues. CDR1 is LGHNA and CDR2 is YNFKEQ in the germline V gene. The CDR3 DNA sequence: TGTGCCAGCGGCCAAGTCTCCCTAGCGGGAGGGCTAGTACGAAGCTCCTACGAGCAGTGCTTC. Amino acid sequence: CASGQVSLAGGLVRSSYEQCF.

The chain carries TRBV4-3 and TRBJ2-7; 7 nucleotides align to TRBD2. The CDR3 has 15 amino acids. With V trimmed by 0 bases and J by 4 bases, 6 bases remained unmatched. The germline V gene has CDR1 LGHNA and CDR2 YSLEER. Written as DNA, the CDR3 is TGCGCCAGCAGCCAAGAGGCGGGAGAAGGTTACGAGCAGTACTTC. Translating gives CASSQEAGEGYEQYF.

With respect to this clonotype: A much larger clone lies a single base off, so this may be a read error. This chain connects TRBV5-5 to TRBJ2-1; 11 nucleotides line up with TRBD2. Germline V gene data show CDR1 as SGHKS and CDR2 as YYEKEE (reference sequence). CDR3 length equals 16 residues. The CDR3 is CTSSSLGTSGGNEQFF. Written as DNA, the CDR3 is TGTACCAGCAGCTCCTTAGGGACTAGCGGCGGGAATGAGCAGTTCTTC.

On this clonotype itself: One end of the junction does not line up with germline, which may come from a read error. The CDR3: CNVGQGGDTQYF. As DNA, the CDR3 is TGCAACGTTGGGCAGGGTGGTGATACGCAGTATTTT. The rearrangement links TRBV29-1 to TRBJ2-3; weak D call: TRBD1 (5 bases). The CDR3 runs to 12 residues. The V gene's germline CDR1 is SQVTM and CDR2 ANQGSEA.

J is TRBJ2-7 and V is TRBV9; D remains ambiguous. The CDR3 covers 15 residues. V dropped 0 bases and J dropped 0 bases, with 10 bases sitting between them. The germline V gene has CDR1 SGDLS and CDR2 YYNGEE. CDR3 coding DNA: TGTGCCAGCAGCGTAGCGCTAGGACCCTCCTACGAGCAGTACTTC. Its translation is CASSVALGPSYEQYF.

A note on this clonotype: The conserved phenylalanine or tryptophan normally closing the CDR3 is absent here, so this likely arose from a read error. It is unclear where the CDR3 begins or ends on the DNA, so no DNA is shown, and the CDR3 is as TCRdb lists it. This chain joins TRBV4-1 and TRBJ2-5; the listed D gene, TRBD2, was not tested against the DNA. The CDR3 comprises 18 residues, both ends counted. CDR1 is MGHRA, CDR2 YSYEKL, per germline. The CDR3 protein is CASSSSGGPASGQETQQL.

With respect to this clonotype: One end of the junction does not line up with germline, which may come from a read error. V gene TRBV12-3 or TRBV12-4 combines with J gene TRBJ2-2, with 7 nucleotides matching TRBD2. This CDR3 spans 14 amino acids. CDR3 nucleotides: TGTGCCTGCAGTTTAAGCGGGAACACCGAGGAGCTGTTTTTT. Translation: CACSLSGNTEELFF.

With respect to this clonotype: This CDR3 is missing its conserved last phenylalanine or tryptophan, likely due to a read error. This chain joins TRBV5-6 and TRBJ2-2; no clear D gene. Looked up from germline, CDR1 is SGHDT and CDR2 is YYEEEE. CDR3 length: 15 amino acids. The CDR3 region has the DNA TGTGTCAGCAGCTTTCAAGGTTGGGAATCCGGGGAGCTGTTTCTT. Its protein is CVSSFQGWESGELFL.

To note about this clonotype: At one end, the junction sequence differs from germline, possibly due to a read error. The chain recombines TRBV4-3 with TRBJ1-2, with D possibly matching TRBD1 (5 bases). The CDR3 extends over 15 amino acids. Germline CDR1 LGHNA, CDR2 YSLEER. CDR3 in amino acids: CASSQGTRADYCYTF. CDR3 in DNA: TGCGCCAGCAGCCAAGGAACCAGGGCGGACTATTGCTACACCTTC.

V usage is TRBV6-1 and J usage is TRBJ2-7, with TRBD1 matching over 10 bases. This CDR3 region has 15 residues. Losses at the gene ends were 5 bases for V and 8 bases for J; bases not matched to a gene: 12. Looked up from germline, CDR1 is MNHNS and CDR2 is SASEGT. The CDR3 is CASSCITTGGIKQYF. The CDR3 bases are TGTGCCAGCAGTTGTATAACGACAGGGGGCATTAAGCAGTACTTC.

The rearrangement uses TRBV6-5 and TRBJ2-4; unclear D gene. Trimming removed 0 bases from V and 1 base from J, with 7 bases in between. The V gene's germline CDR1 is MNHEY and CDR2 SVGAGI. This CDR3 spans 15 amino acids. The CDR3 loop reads CASSYSMGAKNIQYF. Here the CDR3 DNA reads TGTGCCAGCAGTTACTCGATGGGGGCCAAAAACATTCAGTACTTC.

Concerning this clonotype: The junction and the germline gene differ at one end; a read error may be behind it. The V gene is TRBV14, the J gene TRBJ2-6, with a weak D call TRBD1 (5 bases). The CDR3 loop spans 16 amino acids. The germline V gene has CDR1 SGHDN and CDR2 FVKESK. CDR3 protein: CASSPTPDPGANVLSF. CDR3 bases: TGTGCCAGCAGCCCTACTCCAGATCCTGGGGCTAACGTCCTGTCTTTC. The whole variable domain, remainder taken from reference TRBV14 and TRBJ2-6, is EAGVTQFPSHSVIEKGQTVTLRCDPISGHDNLYWYRRVMGKEIKFLLHFVKESKQDESGMPNNRFLAERTGGTYSTLKVQPAELEDSGVYFCASSPTPDPGANVLSFGAGSRLTVL.

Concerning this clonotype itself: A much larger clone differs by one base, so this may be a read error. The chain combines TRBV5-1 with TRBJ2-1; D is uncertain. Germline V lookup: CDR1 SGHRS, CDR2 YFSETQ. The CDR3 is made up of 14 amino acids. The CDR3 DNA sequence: TGCGCCAGCAGCTTGGAGTCCATTTACAATGAGCGGTTCTTC. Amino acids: CASSLESIYNERFF.

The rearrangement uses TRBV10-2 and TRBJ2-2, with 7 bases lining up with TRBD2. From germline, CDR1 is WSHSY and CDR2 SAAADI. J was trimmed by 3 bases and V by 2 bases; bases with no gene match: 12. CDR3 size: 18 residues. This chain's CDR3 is CASSEAKRLAGDTGELFF. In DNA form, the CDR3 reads TGCGCCAGCAGTGAGGCTAAGAGACTAGCTGGGGACACCGGGGAGCTGTTTTTT.